Below, one T cell receptor beta chain is given with its context. Germline V gene lookup returns CDR1 LNHDA and CDR2 SQIVND (reference sequence). After removal of 4 bases from V and 2 bases from J, the junction contained 8 bases not matched to a gene. This CDR3 spans 15 amino acids. The table came from immunoSEQ multiplex PCR; TCRdb's copy has only in-frame clones and leaves some out. The sample holds about 50,000 clones; around 90% are singletons and the top ten take about three fifths. These data originate in a study of OX40 agonist ivuxolimab in advanced cancers. This clonotype was obtained from an adult with an advanced solid tumor such as melanoma, head and neck, liver or kidney cancer. Source: CD4+ or CD8+ T cells sorted from blood, taken in a trial of the OX40 agonist ivuxolimab. The chain carries TRBV19 and TRBJ2-7; TRBD1 matches at 7 bases. CDR3: CASSTTRTGAYEQYF. CDR3 DNA: TGTGCCAGTAGTACCACCAGGACAGGCGCCTACGAGCAGTACTTC.